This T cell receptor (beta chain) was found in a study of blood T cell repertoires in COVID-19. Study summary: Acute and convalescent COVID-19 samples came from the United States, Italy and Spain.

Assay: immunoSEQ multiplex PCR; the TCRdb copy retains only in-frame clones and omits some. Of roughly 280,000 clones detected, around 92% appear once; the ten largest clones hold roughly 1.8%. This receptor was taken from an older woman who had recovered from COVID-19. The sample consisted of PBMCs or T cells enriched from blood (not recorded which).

CDR3 DNA sequence: TGTGCCTGGAGCAAGGGGGATCGAACCGGGGAGCTGTTTTTT. Protein: CAWSKGDRTGELFF. The chain recombines TRBV30 with TRBJ2-2; D may be TRBD1 (6 bases). The CDR3 sequence is 14 residues long. Deletions cut 3 bases from V and 5 bases from J, with 13 bases between. Germline CDR1 GTSNPN, CDR2 SVGIG (reference sequence).